This T cell receptor beta chain was recorded in a study of shared clonotypes between healthy human individuals. Deletions cut 11 bases from V and 7 bases from J, with 20 bases between. CDR3 length: 13 amino acids. The germline V gene encodes CDR1 MNHEY and CDR2 SVGAGI. TCRdb keeps only in-frame clones here, not all; method: immunoSEQ multiplex PCR. Found here are 2 million to 2.5 million clones, approximately 95% of them singletons; the top ten hold more than 0.1%. The V gene is TRBV6-5, the J gene TRBJ1-1; possible D gene TRBD1, 5 bases. The origin of this receptor is a man younger than 35 in good health. The source material was naive CD4+ T cells sorted from blood. Subset indicated: CD45RA+ positively selected. The CDR3 loop is CACRRDSGREAFF. The CDR3 DNA is TGTGCCTGCCGACGCGACAGCGGACGTGAAGCTTTCTTT.